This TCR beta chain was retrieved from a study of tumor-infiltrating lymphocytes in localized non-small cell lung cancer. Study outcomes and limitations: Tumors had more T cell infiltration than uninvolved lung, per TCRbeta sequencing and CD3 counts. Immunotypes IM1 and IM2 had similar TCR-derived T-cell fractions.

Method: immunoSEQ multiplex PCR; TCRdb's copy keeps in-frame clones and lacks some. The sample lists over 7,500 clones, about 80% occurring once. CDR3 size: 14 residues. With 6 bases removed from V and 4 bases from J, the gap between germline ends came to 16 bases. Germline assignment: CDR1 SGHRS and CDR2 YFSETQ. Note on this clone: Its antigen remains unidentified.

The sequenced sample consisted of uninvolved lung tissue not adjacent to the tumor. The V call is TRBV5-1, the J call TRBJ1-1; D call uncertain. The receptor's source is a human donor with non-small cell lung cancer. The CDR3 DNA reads TGCGCCAGCACGGCCGGGTTTGAGGGCACTGAAGCTTTCTTT. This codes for CASTAGFEGTEAFF.